Listed below are T cell receptor beta chains from one sample, sequenced in a study of CD8 T cells in ankylosing spondylitis. TCRdb re-derived calls from the 5' RACE reads in MiXCR, one entry per CDR3 protein. This table has a few hundred thousand distinct CDR3 sequences, around a tenth appearing once. Input material: blood, either unsorted or a sorted T cell fraction (not recorded which). All receptors derive from a female donor with ankylosing spondylitis or in good health (not recorded which). The CDR3 runs from the conserved cysteine through the conserved F or W. Each record gives: clone size, V gene, D gene, J gene, CDR3 DNA, CDR3 protein. D genes are given only for firm matches. Some rows have no size entry. The others give once, few or many, or a class for an expanded clone.

>many|TRBV5-5|TRBD2|TRBJ2-5
TGTGCCAGCAGCCTCGGGACTAGCGGGACTAAAGAGACCCAGTACTTC
CASSLGTSGTKETQYF
>many|TRBV10-3|TRBD2|TRBJ2-3
TGTGCCATCAGCCTTAGACTAGCGGGGGAGACAGATACGCAGTATTTT
CAISLRLAGETDTQYF
>-|TRBV3-1|TRBD1|TRBJ2-1
TGTGCCAGCAGCCCAATCGCGGGGACAGGGACGTTATCTGTCAATGAGCAGTTCTTC
CASSPIAGTGTLSVNEQFF
>-|TRBV5-6|-|TRBJ1-1
TGTGCCAGCAGCTCCAGAGGGGCACTTACAGCTTTCTTT
CASSSRGALTAFF
>few|TRBV20-1|-|TRBJ2-3
TGCAGTGCTACCTTAGCAGCTAGCACAGATACGCAGTATTTT
CSATLAASTDTQYF
>many|TRBV5-1|TRBD1|TRBJ1-1
TGCGCCAGCAGCTTGGACCGAGGGGGCGAAGCTTTCTTT
CASSLDRGGEAFF
>many|TRBV2|-|TRBJ1-1
TGTGCCAGCAGTGTGAGAATCACTGAAGCTTTCTTT
CASSVRITEAFF
>many|TRBV7-9|-|TRBJ2-3
TGTGCCAGCAGCTTAGTCCAGGGGAACCGAGATACGCAGTATTTT
CASSLVQGNRDTQYF
>many|TRBV28|-|TRBJ2-1
TGTGCCAGCAGGCACGGGACAGAGCAGTTCTTC
CASRHGTEQFF
>-|TRBV7-3|TRBD1|TRBJ2-7
TGTGCCAGCAGCTTAGGGGGGACAGGTCGTACCTACGAGCAGTACTTC
CASSLGGTGRTYEQYF
>many|TRBV7-2|-|TRBJ2-3
TGTGCCAGCAGCTTAGCCAGCGGTCCCACAGATACGCAGTATTTT
CASSLASGPTDTQYF